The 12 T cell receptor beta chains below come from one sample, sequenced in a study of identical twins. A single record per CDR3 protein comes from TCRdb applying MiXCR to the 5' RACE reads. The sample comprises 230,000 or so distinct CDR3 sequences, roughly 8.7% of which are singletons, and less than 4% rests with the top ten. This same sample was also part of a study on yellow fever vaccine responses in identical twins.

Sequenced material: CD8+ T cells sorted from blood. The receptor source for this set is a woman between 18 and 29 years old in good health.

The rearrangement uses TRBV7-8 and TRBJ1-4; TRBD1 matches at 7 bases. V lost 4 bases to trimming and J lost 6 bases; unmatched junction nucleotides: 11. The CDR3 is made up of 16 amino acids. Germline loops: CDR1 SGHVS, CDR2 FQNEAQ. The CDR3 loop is CASSSLGQEGDEKLFF. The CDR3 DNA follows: TGTGCCAGCAGCTCTTTAGGACAGGAGGGTGATGAAAAACTGTTTTTT.

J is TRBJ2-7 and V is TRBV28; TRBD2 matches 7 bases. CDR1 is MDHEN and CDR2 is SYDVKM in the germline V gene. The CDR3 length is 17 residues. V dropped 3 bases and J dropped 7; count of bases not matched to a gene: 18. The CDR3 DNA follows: TGTGCCAGCAGTTTGCGACCCTCCGGGGGGTGGGATTTGGAGCAGTACTTC. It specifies CASSLRPSGGWDLEQYF. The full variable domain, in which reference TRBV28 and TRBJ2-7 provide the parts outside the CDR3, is DVKVTQSSRYLVKRTGEKVFLECVQDMDHENMFWYRQDPGLGLRLIYFSYDVKMKEKGDIPEGYSVSREKKERFSLILESASTNQTSMYLCASSLRPSGGWDLEQYFGPGTRLTVT.

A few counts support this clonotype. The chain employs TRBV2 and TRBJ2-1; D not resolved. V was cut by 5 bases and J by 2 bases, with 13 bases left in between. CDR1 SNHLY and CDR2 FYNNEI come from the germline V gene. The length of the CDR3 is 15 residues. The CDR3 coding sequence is TGTGCCAGCAGTAAAGGTTCTACAGCCTACAATGAGCAGTTCTTC. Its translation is CASSKGSTAYNEQFF.

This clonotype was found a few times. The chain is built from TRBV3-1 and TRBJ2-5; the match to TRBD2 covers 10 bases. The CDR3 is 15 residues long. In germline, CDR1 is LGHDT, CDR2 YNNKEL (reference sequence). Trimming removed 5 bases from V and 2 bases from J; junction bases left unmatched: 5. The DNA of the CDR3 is TGTGCCAGCAGCTACCCTAGCGGGGGACAAGAGACCCAGTACTTC. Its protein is CASSYPSGGQETQYF.

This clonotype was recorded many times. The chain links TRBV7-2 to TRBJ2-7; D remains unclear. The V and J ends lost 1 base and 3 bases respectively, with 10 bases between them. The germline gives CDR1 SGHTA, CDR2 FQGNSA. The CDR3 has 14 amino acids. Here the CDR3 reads CASSLEQSHYEQYF. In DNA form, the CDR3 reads TGTGCCAGCAGCTTAGAACAGAGCCACTACGAGCAGTACTTC.

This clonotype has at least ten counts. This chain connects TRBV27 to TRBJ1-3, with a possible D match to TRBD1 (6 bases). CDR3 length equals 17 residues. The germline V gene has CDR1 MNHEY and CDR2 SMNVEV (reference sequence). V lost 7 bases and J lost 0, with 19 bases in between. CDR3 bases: TGTGCCAGCACCCTATTAAGGGGGGGCCACTCTGGAAACACCATATATTTT. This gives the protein CASTLLRGGHSGNTIYF.

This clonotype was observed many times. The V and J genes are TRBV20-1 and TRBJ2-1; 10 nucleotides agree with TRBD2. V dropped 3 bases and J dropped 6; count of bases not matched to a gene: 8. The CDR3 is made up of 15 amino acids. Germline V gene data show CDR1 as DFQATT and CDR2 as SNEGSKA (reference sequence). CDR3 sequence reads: CSARGLARGGNEQFF. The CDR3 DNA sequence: TGCAGTGCTAGGGGACTAGCGAGAGGAGGCAATGAGCAGTTCTTC.

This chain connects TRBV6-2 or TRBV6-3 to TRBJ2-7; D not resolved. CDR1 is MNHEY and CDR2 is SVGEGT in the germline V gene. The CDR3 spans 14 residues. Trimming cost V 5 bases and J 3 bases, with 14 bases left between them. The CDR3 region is CASSRHRINYEQYF. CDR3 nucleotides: TGTGCCAGCAGTCGACACAGAATTAACTACGAGCAGTACTTC.

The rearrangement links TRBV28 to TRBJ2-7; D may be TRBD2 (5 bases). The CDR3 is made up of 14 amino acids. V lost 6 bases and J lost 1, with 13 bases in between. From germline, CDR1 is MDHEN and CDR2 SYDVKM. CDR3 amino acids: CASRNSDLSYEQYF. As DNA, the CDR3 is TGTGCCAGCAGGAATAGCGATCTATCCTACGAGCAGTACTTC.

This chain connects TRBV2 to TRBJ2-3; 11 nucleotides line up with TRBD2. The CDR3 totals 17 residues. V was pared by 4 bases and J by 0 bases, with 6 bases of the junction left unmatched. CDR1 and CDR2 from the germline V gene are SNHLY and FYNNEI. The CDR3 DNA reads TGTGCCAGCAGTGTCCTAGCGGGGGGAAAAAGCACAGATACGCAGTATTTT. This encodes CASSVLAGGKSTDTQYF.

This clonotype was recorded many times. CDR3 loop: CASSASSSNEQYF. CDR3 nucleotides: TGTGCCAGCAGTGCGAGTTCCTCTAACGAGCAGTACTTC. The J gene is TRBJ2-7, the V gene TRBV28; D unclear. This CDR3 spans 13 amino acids. Looked up from germline, CDR1 is MDHEN and CDR2 is SYDVKM. V lost 5 bases, J lost 5 bases, and 13 bases lay in between.

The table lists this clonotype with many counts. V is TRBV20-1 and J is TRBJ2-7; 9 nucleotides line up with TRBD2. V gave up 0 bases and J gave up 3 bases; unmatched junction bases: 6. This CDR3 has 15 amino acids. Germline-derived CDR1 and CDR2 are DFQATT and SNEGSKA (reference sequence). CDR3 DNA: TGCAGTGCTAGAGACCTAGCGGGGTCGATCTACGAGCAGTACTTC. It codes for CSARDLAGSIYEQYF.